The table lists the clone carrying this TCR beta chain with many counts. Antigen: not known. This specimen comes from a study of Graves' ophthalmopathy and Graves' hyperthyroidism. General study findings and limits: Blood shared most expanded thyroid clonotypes above 0.001 frequency.

Transcripts of RNA were the source for amplifying TCR beta CDR3 regions. Second-round multiplex PCR came after a first-round RT-PCR that employed HTBI primers. TCRdb ran MiXCR on the multiplex PCR reads and lists one entry per CDR3 protein. This table holds about 390,000 distinct CDR3 sequences, 15% found once. In germline, CDR1 is LGHNT, CDR2 FRNRAP. Trimming pared 0 bases from V and 8 bases from J, leaving 16 bases between. The CDR3 has 15 amino acids. The TCR originated in a woman under 30 with stable Graves' hyperthyroidism. The chain has TRBV12-5 and TRBJ1-2; D is ambiguous. The specimen was peripheral blood. CDR3 sequence reads: CASGLVSGAVSGYTF. Here the CDR3 DNA reads TGTGCTAGTGGTTTGGTATCGGGCGCGGTGTCCGGCTACACCTTC. Combining the CDR3 with reference TRBV12-5 and TRBJ1-2 gives the whole variable domain DARVTQTPRHKVTEMGQEVTMRCQPILGHNTVFWYRQTMMQGLELLAYFRNRAPLDDSGMPKDRFSAEMPDATLATLKIQPSEPRDSAVYFCASGLVSGAVSGYTFGSGTRLTVV.